The 23 T cell receptor beta chains presented below share a single source sample, sequenced in a study of cytomegalovirus exposure and HLA in healthy donors. 13 Jbeta primers and 60 Vbeta primers were used for the PCR. Using immunoSEQ multiplex PCR, the repertoire was profiled, and TCRdb retains in-frame clones only, with some absent. The profile shows about 140,000 clones, approximately 84% of them singletons. Source material: PBMCs. All receptors come from a woman aged 60-75 years in good health and CMV-seropositive.

About this clone: Additional DNA sequences in this sample encode the identical CDR3. V usage is TRBV7-3 and J usage is TRBJ2-3; TRBD2 matches 7 bases. This CDR3 is built from 15 residues. CDR1 and CDR2 from the germline V gene are SGHTA and FQGTGA. The trim removed 3 bases at V and 1 base at J, leaving 4 bases unmatched. CDR3 amino acids: CASSLGTSGTDTQYF. The CDR3 nucleotides are TGTGCCAGCAGCTTGGGTACTAGCGGCACAGATACGCAGTATTTT.

In this sample, this clone is medium-sized. Other DNA sequences in this sample translate to the same CDR3. The V gene is TRBV6-1, the J gene TRBJ2-7; TRBD1 is a possible D gene (5 bases). This CDR3 spans 14 amino acids. The germline CDR1 and CDR2 sequences are MNHNS and SASEGT. V was clipped by 3 bases and J by 3 bases, with 12 bases between them. The CDR3 DNA is TGTGCCAGCAGTGAGGGGCAGGGCCTCTACGAGCAGTACTTC. Its translation is CASSEGQGLYEQYF.

The J gene is TRBJ1-5, the V gene TRBV5-5, with a tentative D call TRBD1 (6 bases). This CDR3 has 16 amino acids. Per the germline V gene, CDR1 is SGHKS and CDR2 is YYEKEE (reference sequence). The germline V and J ends were trimmed by 5 bases and 3 bases, with 18 bases remaining between them. CDR3 region: CASSLQPGVTNQPQHF. CDR3 nucleotides: TGTGCCAGCAGTTTACAACCAGGGGTTACCAATCAGCCCCAGCATTTT.

The chain recombines TRBV4-3 with TRBJ2-7; D is perhaps TRBD1 (6 bases). This CDR3 region has 16 residues. Trimming removed 0 bases at V and 5 bases at J, with 17 bases between. Germline CDR1 reads LGHNA; CDR2 reads YSLEER. CDR3 loop: CASSQDLMVQGDEQYF. The CDR3 DNA follows: TGCGCCAGCAGCCAAGATCTCATGGTACAGGGAGACGAGCAGTACTTC.

This clone was seen a handful of times. The CDR3: CASSFKMWQDLVGDTQYF. The CDR3 nucleotides read TGTGCCAGCAGTTTCAAGATGTGGCAGGACTTAGTAGGTGATACGCAGTATTTT. The V call is TRBV28, the J call TRBJ2-3, with D perhaps matching TRBD2 (5 bases). The germline CDR1 and CDR2 sequences are MDHEN and SYDVKM. This CDR3 is built from 18 residues. V lost 3 bases, J lost 6 bases, and 25 bases lay in between.

The V call is TRBV19, the J call TRBJ2-7; 10 nucleotides match TRBD1. V lost 4 bases, J lost 4 bases, and 4 bases stayed unmatched. Germline loops: CDR1 LNHDA, CDR2 SQIVND (reference sequence). The length of the CDR3 is 14 residues. The CDR3 here is CASSRTGGFYEQYF. The CDR3 DNA is TGTGCCAGTAGTAGGACAGGGGGTTTTTACGAGCAGTACTTC. Using reference TRBV19 and TRBJ2-7 for the parts outside the CDR3, the full variable domain is DGGITQSPKYLFRKEGQNVTLSCEQNLNHDAMYWYRQDPGQGLRLIYYSQIVNDFQKGDIAEGYSVSREKKESFPLTVTSAQKNPTAFYLCASSRTGGFYEQYFGPGTRLTVT.

J is TRBJ1-1 and V is TRBV5-1; no firm D call. Trimming left V 0 bases short and J 0 bases short, with 3 bases between. The germline V gene has CDR1 SGHRS and CDR2 YFSETQ. The CDR3 loop spans 13 amino acids. CDR3 amino acids: CASSLAVNTEAFF. CDR3 in DNA: TGCGCCAGCAGCTTGGCGGTGAACACTGAAGCTTTCTTT.

The chain is built from TRBV15 and TRBJ2-7; D perhaps matches TRBD2 (6 bases). The CDR3 runs 13 residues. Trimming shortened V by 5 bases and J by 7 bases, and 15 bases separated the two germline ends. Germline CDR1 is LNHNV and CDR2 is YYDKDF (reference sequence). The CDR3 reads CATSPGTSREQYF. The CDR3, as DNA: TGTGCCACCAGCCCCGGGACTTCTCGGGAGCAGTACTTC.

The chain employs TRBV9 and TRBJ1-1; D possibly corresponds to TRBD1 (5 bases). The V gene's germline CDR1 is SGDLS and CDR2 YYNGEE. The CDR3 totals 13 residues. The V end lost 1 base, the J end lost 3 bases, and 7 bases lay between the germline ends. CDR3 coding DNA: TGTGCCAGCAGCGTAATGACAGACACTGAAGCTTTCTTT. Its translation: CASSVMTDTEAFF. The entire variable domain, with the rest obtained from reference TRBV9 and TRBJ1-1, is as follows: DSGVTQTPKHLITATGQRVTLRCSPRSGDLSVYWYQQSLDQGLQFLIQYYNGEERAKGNILERFSAQQFPDLHSELNLSSLELGDSALYFCASSVMTDTEAFFGQGTRLTVV.

This sequence joins TRBV7-8 and TRBJ2-5, with 9 bases matching TRBD2. Losses at the gene ends were 0 bases for V and 5 bases for J; bases not matched to a gene: 4. Germline V gives CDR1 SGHVS, CDR2 FQNEAQ. CDR3 size: 15 residues. The CDR3 bases are TGTGCCAGCAGCTTAGCCGTAAGCGGGAGGGAGACCCAGTACTTC. Translated, it gives CASSLAVSGRETQYF. The whole variable domain, remainder taken from reference TRBV7-8 and TRBJ2-5, is GAGVSQSPRYKVAKRGQDVALRCDPISGHVSLFWYQQALGQGPEFLTYFQNEAQLDKSGLPSDRFFAERPEGSVSTLKIQRTQQEDSAVYLCASSLAVSGRETQYFGPGTRLLVL.

The chain combines TRBV5-1 with TRBJ1-1; 7 bases map to TRBD1. This CDR3 has 14 amino acids. V was clipped by 4 bases and J by 7 bases; unmatched bases: 10. Germline CDR1 is SGHRS and CDR2 is YFSETQ. The CDR3 DNA sequence: TGCGCCAGCAGCCGGGGACAGACCGTCAATGAAGCTTTCTTT. It is translated as CASSRGQTVNEAFF.

J is TRBJ2-1 and V is TRBV4-3; D gene ambiguous. Trimming took 1 base from V and 8 from J, leaving 6 bases between them. Germline V gene sequence: CDR1 LGHNA, CDR2 YSLEER. This CDR3 region has 12 residues. CDR3 sequence reads: CASSQVSDEQFF. The CDR3 DNA sequence: TGCGCCAGCAGCCAAGTGTCCGATGAGCAGTTCTTC.

This chain joins TRBV25-1 and TRBJ2-2; no clear D. The CDR3 is made up of 15 amino acids. From germline, CDR1 is MGHDK and CDR2 SYGVNS. V lost 3 bases and J 4 bases, leaving 12 bases between the germline ends. The CDR3 sequence is CASSDPLLSTGELFF. Written as DNA, the CDR3 is TGTGCCAGCAGTGACCCCCTACTTAGCACCGGGGAGCTGTTTTTT.

The chain couples TRBV4-2 to TRBJ2-5; 13 positions agree with TRBD2. Germline loops: CDR1 LGHNA, CDR2 YNFKEQ. The junction had 2 bases not matched to a gene; V was cut back by 1 base and J by 6 bases. This CDR3 has 15 amino acids. CDR3 coding DNA: TGTGCCAGCAGCCAAGGGACTAGCGGGAGTCAGACCCAGTACTTC. This codes for CASSQGTSGSQTQYF.

As DNA, the CDR3 is TGTGCCTGGAGTTCGGGGGGGGCATACTACGAGCAGTACTTC. Encoded protein: CAWSSGGAYYEQYF. V gene TRBV30 combines with J gene TRBJ2-7, with TRBD2 matching 8 bases. The CDR3 totals 14 residues. Trimming cost V 2 bases and J 3 bases; bases outside gene matches: 6. CDR1 GTSNPN and CDR2 SVGIG come from the germline V gene (reference sequence). The whole variable domain, filled in from reference TRBV30 and TRBJ2-7, reads SQTIHQWPATLVQPVGSPLSLECTVEGTSNPNLYWYRQAAGRGLQLLFYSVGIGQISSEVPQNLSASRPQDRQFILSSKKLLLSDSGFYLCAWSSGGAYYEQYFGPGTRLTVT.

With respect to this clone: The sample contains more than one DNA sequence encoding this CDR3. This chain uses TRBV7-9 with TRBJ1-3, with D uncertain. This CDR3 region has 12 residues. Germline V gene lookup returns CDR1 SEHNR and CDR2 FQNEAQ (reference sequence). Here the CDR3 DNA reads TGTGCGAGCGGAGACTCTGGAAACACCATATATTTT. Protein product: CASGDSGNTIYF. Combining the CDR3 with reference TRBV7-9 and TRBJ1-3 gives the whole variable domain DTGVSQNPRHKITKRGQNVTFRCDPISEHNRLYWYRQTLGQGPEFLTYFQNEAQLEKSRLLSDRFSAERPKGSFSTLEIQRTEQGDSAMYLCASGDSGNTIYFGEGSWLTVV.

The rearrangement uses TRBV4-2 and TRBJ2-3; possibly TRBD1 for D (6 bases). V lost 0 bases to trimming and J lost 2 bases, with 9 bases between them. The CDR3 is made up of 15 amino acids. CDR1 is LGHNA, CDR2 YNFKEQ, per germline. The CDR3 DNA follows: TGTGCCAGCAGCCAAGAACAGGGCTTCACAGATACGCAGTATTTT. This sequence encodes CASSQEQGFTDTQYF.

J is TRBJ2-7 and V is TRBV27; D gene ambiguous. Germline V lookup: CDR1 MNHEY, CDR2 SMNVEV (reference sequence). The CDR3 extends over 11 amino acids. Trimming took off 4 bases at V and 3 bases at J, with 4 bases between the two ends. CDR3 sequence reads: CASSSFYEQYF. Written as DNA, the CDR3 is TGTGCCAGCAGTTCCTTCTACGAGCAGTACTTC.

This sequence joins TRBV9 and TRBJ2-1; tentative D call: TRBD2 (6 bases). The CDR3 spans 15 residues. Between the trimmed V and J ends, which lost 6 bases and 8 bases, there was a span of 21 bases. Germline CDR1 is SGDLS and CDR2 is YYNGEE. CDR3 sequence (DNA): TGTGCCAGCACCTTGGGACTTTATCTTACGGATGAGCAGTTCTTC. Translated: CASTLGLYLTDEQFF.

The J gene is TRBJ2-1, the V gene TRBV12-2; the D call TRBD2 from the table was never checked on the DNA. TRBV12-2 is a pseudogene segment. CDR3 length equals 15 residues. DNA for the CDR3: TGTGCAAGTCGCCCACCGGCGGGGTTGTACAATGAGCAGTTCTTC. Encoded protein: CASRPPAGLYNEQFF.

This chain's CDR3 is CASSSRGTGNTIYF. The CDR3 region has the DNA TGTGCCAGCAGCTCCCGGGGGACTGGAAACACCATATATTTT. V is TRBV5-4 and J is TRBJ1-3; maybe TRBD1 (5 bases). Trimming took 3 bases from V and 2 from J, leaving 9 bases between them. The CDR3 totals 14 residues. The germline CDR1 and CDR2 sequences are SGHNT and YYREEE (reference sequence).

The table lists this clone with a count of one. The genes are TRBV2 and TRBJ2-7, with a weak D call TRBD2 (6 bases). Germline V gives CDR1 SNHLY, CDR2 FYNNEI. Trimming cost V 3 bases and J 3 bases, with 9 bases left between them. This CDR3 has 13 amino acids. The CDR3 here is CASSDLGGYEQYF. The CDR3 coding sequence is TGTGCCAGCAGTGACCTCGGGGGCTACGAGCAGTACTTC.

The gene calls are TRBV10-3 and TRBJ2-7, with a tentative D call TRBD2 (6 bases). CDR3 length: 17 amino acids. Germline-derived CDR1 and CDR2 are ENHRY and SYGVKD. This CDR3 reads CPVPSGGQGEGSYEQYF. In DNA, the CDR3 is TGTCCGGTCCCGTCCGGGGGTCAGGGAGAAGGGTCCTACGAGCAGTACTTC.